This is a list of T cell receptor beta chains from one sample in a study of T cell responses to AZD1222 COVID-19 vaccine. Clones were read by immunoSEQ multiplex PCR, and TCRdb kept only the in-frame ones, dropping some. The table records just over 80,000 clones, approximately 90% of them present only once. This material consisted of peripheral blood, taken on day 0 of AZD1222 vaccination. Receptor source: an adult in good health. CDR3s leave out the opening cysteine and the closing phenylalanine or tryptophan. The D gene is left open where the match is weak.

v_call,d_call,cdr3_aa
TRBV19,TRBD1,ASSILGTGTPLYNEQF
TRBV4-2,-,ASSQAGFDTGELF
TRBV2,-,ASILQNTEAF
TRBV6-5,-,ASSYSPVIYGYT
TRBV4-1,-,ASSPTGAVGNEQF
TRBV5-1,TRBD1,ASSPGQAFASYT
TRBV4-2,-,ASSPPALGGNTIY
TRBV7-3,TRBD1,ASSQTGDHEAF
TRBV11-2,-,ASSFSGDYGYT
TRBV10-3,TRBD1,AISVTGSPLGYT
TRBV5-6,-,ASSLKAGENYGYT
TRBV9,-,ASSPRVSQATDTQY
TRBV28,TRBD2,ASTSAGFTDTQY
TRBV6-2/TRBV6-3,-,ASSAESSYNSPLH
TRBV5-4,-,ASSFEGNQPQH
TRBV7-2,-,ASRGGPYSYNEQF
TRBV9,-,ASSVDPSRSYEQY
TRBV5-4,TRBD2,ASRRTSGGTLGDTQY
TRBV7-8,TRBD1,ASSSGTDEAF
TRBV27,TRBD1,ASSFGTGGTEAF
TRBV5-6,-,ASSLLGTGQANYGYT